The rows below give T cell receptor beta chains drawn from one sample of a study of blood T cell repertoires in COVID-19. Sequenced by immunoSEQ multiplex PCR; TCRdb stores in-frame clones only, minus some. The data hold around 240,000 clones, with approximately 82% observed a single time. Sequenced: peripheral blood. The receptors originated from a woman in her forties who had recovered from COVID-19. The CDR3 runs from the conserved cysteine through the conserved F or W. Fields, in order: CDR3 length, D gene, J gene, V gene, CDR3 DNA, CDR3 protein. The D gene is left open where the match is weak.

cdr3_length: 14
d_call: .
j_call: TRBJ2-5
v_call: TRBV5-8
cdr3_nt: TGTGCCAGCAGCTTGGACAAGGGGCGGGAGACCCAGTACTTC
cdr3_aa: CASSLDKGRETQYF

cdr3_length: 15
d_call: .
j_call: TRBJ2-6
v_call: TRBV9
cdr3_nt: TGTGCCAGCAGCATGTTAGGGGCTGGGGCCAACGTCCTGACTTTC
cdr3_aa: CASSMLGAGANVLTF

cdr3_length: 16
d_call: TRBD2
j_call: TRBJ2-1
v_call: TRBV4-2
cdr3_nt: TGTGCCAGCAGCCATGCCCTAGCGGGGGCCCGGGGGGGGCAGTTCTTC
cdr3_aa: CASSHALAGARGGQFF

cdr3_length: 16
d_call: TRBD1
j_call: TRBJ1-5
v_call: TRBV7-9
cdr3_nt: TGTGCCAGCAGCTTCAAACCGGGACAGGGGCATCAGCCCCAGCATTTT
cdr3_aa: CASSFKPGQGHQPQHF

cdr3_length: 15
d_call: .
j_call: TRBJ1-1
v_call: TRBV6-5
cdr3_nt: TGTGCCAGCAGCCGGGAAGGGCGGCTAAACACTGAAGCTTTCTTT
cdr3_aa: CASSREGRLNTEAFF

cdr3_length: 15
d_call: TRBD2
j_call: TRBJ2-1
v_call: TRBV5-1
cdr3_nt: TGCGCCAGCAGCGTAGCGGGGGGTACTCACAATGAGCAGTTCTTC
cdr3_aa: CASSVAGGTHNEQFF

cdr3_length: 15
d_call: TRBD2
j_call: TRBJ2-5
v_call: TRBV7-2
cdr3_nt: TGTGCCAGCAGCCCTAGGACTAGCGGGCAAGAGACCCAGTACTTC
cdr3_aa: CASSPRTSGQETQYF

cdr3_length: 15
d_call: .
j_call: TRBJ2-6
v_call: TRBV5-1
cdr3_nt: TGCGCCAGCGGCCCCGGGGGGCCGGGGGCCAACGTCCTGACTTTC
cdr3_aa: CASGPGGPGANVLTF

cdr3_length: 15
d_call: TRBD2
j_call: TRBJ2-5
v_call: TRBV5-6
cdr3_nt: TGTGCCAGCAGCTTGGAAGCGGGGGGATCAGAGACCCAGTACTTC
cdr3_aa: CASSLEAGGSETQYF

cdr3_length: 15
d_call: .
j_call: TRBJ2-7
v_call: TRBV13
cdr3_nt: TGTGCCAGCAGTCGAACCTTAGCGGTCCCCTACGAGCAGTACTTC
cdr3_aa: CASSRTLAVPYEQYF

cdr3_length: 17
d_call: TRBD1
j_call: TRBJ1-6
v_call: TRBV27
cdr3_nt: TGTGCCAGCACCCGACGAGGTTTGGACAGGGGAAATTCACCCCTCCACTTT
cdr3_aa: CASTRRGLDRGNSPLHF

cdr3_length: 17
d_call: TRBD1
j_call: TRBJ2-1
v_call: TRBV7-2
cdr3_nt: TGTGCCAGCAGCCCCCAAAGCCAGGGGGTGACCTACAATGAGCAGTTCTTC
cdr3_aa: CASSPQSQGVTYNEQFF

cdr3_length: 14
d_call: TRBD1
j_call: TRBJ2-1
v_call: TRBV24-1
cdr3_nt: TGTGCCACCGGGACAGGGCAAATAGGCAATGAGCAGTTCTTC
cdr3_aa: CATGTGQIGNEQFF